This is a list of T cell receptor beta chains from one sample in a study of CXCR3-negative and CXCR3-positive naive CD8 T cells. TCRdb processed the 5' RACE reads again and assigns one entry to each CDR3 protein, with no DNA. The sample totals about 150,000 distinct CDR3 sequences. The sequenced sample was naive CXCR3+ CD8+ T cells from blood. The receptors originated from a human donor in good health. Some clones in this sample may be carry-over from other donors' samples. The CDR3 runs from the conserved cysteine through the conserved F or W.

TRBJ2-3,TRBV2,CASSEPGGSDTQYF
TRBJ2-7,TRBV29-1,CSVVTSGTYEQYF
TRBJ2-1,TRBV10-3,CAISESEGSYNEQFF
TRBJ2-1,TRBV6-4,CASSDSGGEQFF
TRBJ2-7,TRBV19,CALEAKTYEQYF
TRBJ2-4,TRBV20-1,CSAGEATKNIQYF
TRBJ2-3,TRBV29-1,CSVEEGTSGGFEDTQYF
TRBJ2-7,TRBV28,CASSPRGGDEQYF
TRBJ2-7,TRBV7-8,CASSTEYRATSYEQYF
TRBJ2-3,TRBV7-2,CASSLILASGRYTDTQYF
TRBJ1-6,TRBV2,CASSEVGSPLHF
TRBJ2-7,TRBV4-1,CASSHLPGQGSGEQYF
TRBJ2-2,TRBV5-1,CASSLSSGDTGELFF
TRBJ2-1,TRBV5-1,CASSLRTGQYNEQFF
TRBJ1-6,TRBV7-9,CASSQDRGFSPLHF
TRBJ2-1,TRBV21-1,CASTTTSGEAYNEQFF
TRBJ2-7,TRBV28,CASSDRGPTYEQYF
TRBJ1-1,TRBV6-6,CASYSEGGAFF
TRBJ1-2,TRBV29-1,CSVPKLGGNYGYTF
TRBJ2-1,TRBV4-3,CASSQDPSREPGNEQFF
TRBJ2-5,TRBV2,CASKPLTDQETQYF
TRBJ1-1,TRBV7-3,CASSAIEGTEAFF
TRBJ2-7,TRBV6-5,CASSPTGRSYEQYF
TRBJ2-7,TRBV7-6,CASSLADRGTYEQYF
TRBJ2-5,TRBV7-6,CASSPLLYQETQYF
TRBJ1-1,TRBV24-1,CATSEGGGFTEAFF
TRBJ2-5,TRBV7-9,CASSFQGQETQYF
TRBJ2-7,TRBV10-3,CAIKQGSSYEQYF
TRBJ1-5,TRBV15,CATSSGNSNQPQHF
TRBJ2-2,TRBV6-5,CASSSGQGAYGELFF
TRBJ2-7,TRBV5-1,CASSLGLGSSYEQYF
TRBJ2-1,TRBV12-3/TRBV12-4,CASTSSLNEQFF
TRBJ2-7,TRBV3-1,CASSQDRPGLAGIYEQYF
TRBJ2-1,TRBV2,CARGRTSRVHEQFF
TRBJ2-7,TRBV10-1,CASSESIGLNYEQYF